Below, 10 T cell receptor beta chains from the same sample are listed, as sequenced in a study of blood T cell repertoires in COVID-19. The assay was immunoSEQ multiplex PCR, and TCRdb's table has in-frame clones only and misses some. Of a few hundred thousand clones listed, 75% to 90% are singletons. The sequencing input was PBMCs or T cells enriched from blood (not recorded which). Receptors were obtained from a woman aged 55-75 years who had recovered from COVID-19.

The chain employs TRBV9 and TRBJ2-7, with 10 positions matching TRBD2. This CDR3 spans 15 amino acids. Germline-derived CDR1 and CDR2 are SGDLS and YYNGEE. The junction had 9 bases not matched to a gene; V was cut back by 4 bases and J by 5 bases. CDR3 coding DNA: TGTGCCAGCAGCTCCCCGATAGCGGGGGGACACGAGCAGTACTTC. It is translated as CASSSPIAGGHEQYF.

The sample holds one count of this clone. DNA of the CDR3: TGTGCCAGCAGTTACGTTTCGGGGGGGCCGAATACGCAGTATTTT. Translated: CASSYVSGGPNTQYF. V gene TRBV6-5 combines with J gene TRBJ2-3; TRBD2 aligns across 8 bases. The CDR3 runs to 15 residues. V lost 2 bases to trimming and J lost 7 bases; unmatched junction nucleotides: 8. Germline V gene data show CDR1 as MNHEY and CDR2 as SVGAGI.

The V call is TRBV4-1, the J call TRBJ1-4; TRBD1 matches at 7 bases. The CDR3 totals 16 residues. Looked up from germline, CDR1 is MGHRA and CDR2 is YSYEKL. With V trimmed by 2 bases and J by 0 bases, 3 bases remained unmatched. For the CDR3, the DNA is TGCGCCAGCAGCCAAACCGGGACAGCAACTAATGAAAAACTGTTTTTT. Amino acid sequence: CASSQTGTATNEKLFF.

The chain employs TRBV6-6 and TRBJ1-5; 10 bases are shared with TRBD1. Per germline, CDR1 MNHNY and CDR2 SVGAGI (reference sequence). This CDR3 spans 15 amino acids. Losses at the gene ends were 2 bases for V and 5 bases for J; bases not matched to a gene: 3. In DNA, the CDR3 is TGTGCCAGCAGTTACCAGGGACAGGGGCATCAGCCCCAGCATTTT. Protein: CASSYQGQGHQPQHF.

This chain connects TRBV4-1 to TRBJ1-6; TRBD1 is a possible D gene (5 bases). The CDR3 runs to 16 residues. V was trimmed by 1 base and J by 4 bases, leaving 11 bases between them. The germline V gene encodes CDR1 MGHRA and CDR2 YSYEKL. The chain's CDR3 is CASSQGPGQYNSPLHF. In nucleotides, the CDR3 is TGCGCCAGCAGCCAAGGTCCAGGGCAGTATAATTCACCCCTCCACTTT.

This rearrangement joins TRBV27 to TRBJ1-1; 10 bases align to TRBD1. The CDR3 is 14 residues long. Per germline, CDR1 MNHEY and CDR2 SMNVEV (reference sequence). Germline trimming cut 6 bases from V and 6 bases from J; bases unmatched to any gene: 7. CDR3: CASSPTGGISEAFF. The CDR3 DNA reads TGTGCCAGCAGCCCGACAGGGGGCATTTCTGAAGCTTTCTTT.

The chain couples TRBV10-2 to TRBJ1-5; no firm D call. CDR1 WSHSY and CDR2 SAAADI come from the germline V gene. The length of the CDR3 is 13 residues. Trimming left V 6 bases short and J 1 base short, with 7 bases between. The CDR3, as DNA: TGCGCCAGCAGCGCGGGGAGCAATCAGCCCCAGCATTTT. Translating it yields CASSAGSNQPQHF.

The chain is built from TRBV29-1 and TRBJ1-2; possibly TRBD1 for D (6 bases). This CDR3 has 13 residues. Germline lookup yields CDR1 SQVTM and CDR2 ANQGSEA. V was shortened by 5 bases and J by 2 bases, with 12 bases between the two germline ends. The DNA of the CDR3 is TGCAGCGTTCGCCGCACAGGGAACTATGGCTACACCTTC. Encoded protein: CSVRRTGNYGYTF.

This sequence joins TRBV6-6 and TRBJ1-5, with D hard to call. Trimming stripped 2 bases from V and 4 bases from J, with 9 bases between. Germline CDR1 reads MNHNY; CDR2 reads SVGAGI (reference sequence). The CDR3 extends over 14 amino acids. CDR3 sequence: CASSYMAKNQPQHF. DNA for the CDR3: TGTGCCAGCAGTTACATGGCCAAAAATCAGCCCCAGCATTTT.

The chain employs TRBV29-1 and TRBJ2-3; 14 bases agree with TRBD2. CDR3 size: 15 residues. The trim removed 6 bases at V and 5 bases at J, leaving 7 bases unmatched. Germline-derived CDR1 and CDR2 are SQVTM and ANQGSEA. CDR3 loop: CSVPTSGGAKDTQYF. The DNA for the CDR3 is TGCAGCGTCCCGACTAGCGGGGGGGCCAAAGATACGCAGTATTTT.